This T cell receptor beta chain was captured by sequencing in a study of OX40 agonist ivuxolimab in advanced cancers. Across the study: Patients assigned to dose escalation were diagnosed with hepatocellular carcinoma, melanoma, renal cell or head and neck cancer.

V lost 4 bases and J 1 base, leaving 2 bases between the germline ends. The CDR3 contains 13 residues. The germline V gene encodes CDR1 WNHNN and CDR2 SYGVQD (reference sequence). The study's findings and limits: CD8+ T cells (on average) carried more expanded clones than CD4+ T cells. Clonal expansion by week 6 occurred in CD4+ and CD8+ blood T cells (at 0.1 to 3.0 mg/kg).

About this clone itself: What it binds is unknown.

Clones were sequenced by immunoSEQ multiplex PCR, and TCRdb holds only the in-frame ones, with some missing. Of about 62,000 clones in the sample, roughly 90% were seen once. The rearrangement links TRBV10-1 to TRBJ2-6; D ambiguous. The sample here was CD4+ or CD8+ T cells sorted from blood, taken in a trial of the OX40 agonist ivuxolimab. The TCR comes from an adult with an advanced solid tumor such as melanoma, head and neck, liver or kidney cancer. CDR3 in DNA: TGCGCCAGCAGTGGATCTGGGGCCAACGTCCTGACTTTC. Amino acids: CASSGSGANVLTF.